Below, 32 T cell receptor beta chains from the same sample are listed, as sequenced in a study of blood T cell repertoires in COVID-19. Repertoires were generated with immunoSEQ multiplex PCR, while TCRdb's copy carries only in-frame clones and drops some. The sample holds about 180,000 clones, roughly four fifths seen once. Sequencing was performed on peripheral blood. Receptor source: a human donor in a cohort sampled during active COVID-19.

This sequence joins TRBV6-5 and TRBJ1-2; the match to TRBD1 covers 9 bases. Germline CDR1 and CDR2: MNHEY and SVGAGI. The CDR3 contains 13 residues. The J segment lost 5 bases and the V segment lost 7 bases, leaving 5 bases of the junction unmatched. CDR3 sequence (DNA): TGTGCCAGCATGTCGGACAGGGGTTATGGCTACACCTTC. It codes for CASMSDRGYGYTF.

In the case of this clone: The same CDR3 also results from other DNA sequences found in this sample. V and J are TRBV6-5 and TRBJ2-7; TRBD1 agrees at 10 bases. This CDR3 spans 13 amino acids. Looked up from germline, CDR1 is MNHEY and CDR2 is SVGAGI. Unmatched junction bases numbered 2, after V lost 5 bases and J lost 4 bases. The CDR3 DNA sequence: TGTGCCAGCAGTCGGGACAGGGGATACGAGCAGTACTTC. This codes for CASSRDRGYEQYF.

V is TRBV12-3 or TRBV12-4 and J is TRBJ2-1, with D possibly being TRBD1 (5 bases). This CDR3 has 13 residues. The ends were cut back, 5 bases at V and 2 bases at J, with 7 bases in the middle. The CDR3 reads CASSPDTYNEQFF. As DNA, the CDR3 is TGTGCCAGCAGTCCGGACACCTACAATGAGCAGTTCTTC.

The chain is built from TRBV6-2 or TRBV6-3 and TRBJ2-7; weak D call: TRBD2 (7 bases). The CDR3 sequence is 15 residues long. Germline CDR1 is MNHEY and CDR2 is SVGEGT. The V end lost 2 bases, the J end lost 0 bases, and 11 bases lay between the germline ends. In DNA form, the CDR3 reads TGTGCCAGCAGTTACGGGGGGGGGCCCTCCTACGAGCAGTACTTC. Translated, it gives CASSYGGGPSYEQYF.

This chain uses TRBV12-3 or TRBV12-4 with TRBJ2-7, with D possibly being TRBD2 (5 bases). The CDR3 is 11 amino acids. V shed 3 bases and J shed 5 bases, with 5 bases lying between them. In DNA, the CDR3 is TGTGCCAGCAGTTTCGGGGACGAGCAGTACTTC. It is translated as CASSFGDEQYF.

The chain uses TRBV15 and TRBJ1-2, with TRBD1 identical over 7 bases. Germline V gene lookup returns CDR1 LNHNV and CDR2 YYDKDF (reference sequence). V dropped 7 bases and J dropped 3; count of bases not matched to a gene: 14. This CDR3 has 16 residues. CDR3 sequence: CATNLAATGKDYGYTF. The DNA for the CDR3 is TGTGCCACCAACCTTGCCGCGACAGGGAAGGACTATGGCTACACCTTC.

The chain is built from TRBV4-1 and TRBJ1-2; the D gene is possibly TRBD1 (5 bases). V dropped 0 bases and J dropped 4 bases, with 18 bases sitting between them. The CDR3 length is 17 residues. CDR1 and CDR2 (germline): MGHRA, YSYEKL. CDR3 sequence reads: CASSQDGLTGAFYGYTF. Here the CDR3 DNA reads TGCGCCAGCAGCCAAGATGGGCTAACAGGCGCCTTCTATGGCTACACCTTC.

The V gene is TRBV2, the J gene TRBJ2-2, with 9 bases lining up with TRBD2. The V and J ends lost 7 bases and 9 bases, in that order; junction bases with no gene match: 6. The CDR3 spans 13 residues. Germline CDR1 reads SNHLY; CDR2 reads FYNNEI. The CDR3 DNA reads as TGTGCCAGCAAGAAAAGCGGGGGGCGGGAGCTGTTTTTT. Translated: CASKKSGGRELFF.

The chain employs TRBV2 and TRBJ2-3; 12 bases are shared with TRBD2. Trimming at V came to 5 bases and at J to 6 bases, leaving 9 bases not matched to a gene. The CDR3 extends over 16 amino acids. Germline values: CDR1 SNHLY, CDR2 FYNNEI. CDR3 residues: CASSTELAGGRDTQYF. The CDR3 nucleotides are TGTGCCAGCAGTACCGAACTAGCGGGGGGCCGGGATACGCAGTATTTT.

This chain joins TRBV27 and TRBJ1-1, with 8 bases matching TRBD1. Trimming removed 3 bases from V and 3 bases from J; junction bases left unmatched: 9. The CDR3 extends over 16 amino acids. From germline, CDR1 is MNHEY and CDR2 SMNVEV (reference sequence). CDR3 bases: TGTGCCAGCAGTTTTGCCGCAGGGGGCTGGGACACTGAAGCTTTCTTT. Amino acid sequence: CASSFAAGGWDTEAFF.

V is TRBV18 and J is TRBJ1-2; perhaps TRBD1 as D (6 bases). This CDR3 region has 15 residues. Germline V gene sequence: CDR1 KGHSH, CDR2 LQKENI. The V end was cut by 3 bases, the J end by 2 bases, with 13 bases between. The CDR3 loop reads CASSPNGGSNYGYTF. The CDR3 DNA reads as TGTGCCAGCTCACCTAATGGGGGCTCGAACTATGGCTACACCTTC.

This chain uses TRBV4-1 with TRBJ2-7, with 11 bases aligning to TRBD2. After removal of 2 bases from V and 5 bases from J, the junction contained 11 bases not matched to a gene. This CDR3 is built from 17 residues. In germline, CDR1 is MGHRA, CDR2 YSYEKL. This CDR3 reads CASSQRGNSGGADEQYF. The CDR3 DNA is TGCGCCAGCAGCCAAAGAGGGAATAGCGGGGGGGCGGACGAGCAGTACTTC.

This clone was seen a few times. The chain is built from TRBV5-4 and TRBJ2-7; TRBD1 agrees at 11 bases. After removal of 4 bases from V and 4 bases from J, the junction contained 10 bases not matched to a gene. The CDR3 is made up of 16 amino acids. CDR1 SGHNT and CDR2 YYREEE come from the germline V gene (reference sequence). The CDR3 here is CASSPGGRDRGYEQYF. The CDR3 region has the DNA TGTGCCAGCAGCCCTGGCGGGCGGGACAGGGGGTACGAGCAGTACTTC. Together with reference TRBV5-4 and TRBJ2-7, the CDR3 gives the full variable domain: ETGVTQSPTHLIKTRGQQVTLRCSSQSGHNTVSWYQQALGQGPQFIFQYYREEENGRGNFPPRFSGLQFPNYSSELNVNALELDDSALYLCASSPGGRDRGYEQYFGPGTRLTVT.

The chain employs TRBV2 and TRBJ1-3, with 8 bases identical to TRBD1. V dropped 11 bases and J dropped 4; count of bases not matched to a gene: 10. This CDR3 region has 14 residues. The germline V gene has CDR1 SNHLY and CDR2 FYNNEI. CDR3 bases: TGTGCCGTAGAGGACAGGGAAAACGGAAACACCATATATTTT. Translated, it gives CAVEDRENGNTIYF.

The rearrangement joins TRBV5-1 to TRBJ2-7; possible D gene TRBD1, 6 bases. Germline CDR1 reads SGHRS; CDR2 reads YFSETQ. This CDR3 contains 18 residues. Trimming stripped 2 bases from V and 2 bases from J, with 23 bases between. This chain's CDR3 is CASSFDTPTGEVPYEQYF. The CDR3 DNA follows: TGCGCCAGCAGCTTCGATACCCCGACAGGAGAAGTACCCTACGAGCAGTACTTC.

This chain links TRBV5-1 with TRBJ1-1; D remains ambiguous. The V end lost 3 bases, the J end lost 3 bases, and 12 bases lay between the germline ends. Germline values: CDR1 SGHRS, CDR2 YFSETQ. The CDR3 length is 14 residues. The CDR3 loop reads CASSSTGEYTEAFF. CDR3 coding DNA: TGCGCCAGCAGCTCCACCGGTGAGTACACTGAAGCTTTCTTT.

J is TRBJ1-2 and V is TRBV9; perhaps TRBD1 as D (5 bases). Trimming shortened V by 3 bases and J by 7 bases, and 16 bases separated the two germline ends. CDR3 length equals 14 residues. Germline CDR1 is SGDLS and CDR2 is YYNGEE. CDR3 coding DNA: TGTGCCAGCAGCGGCCCCGGGGGATATGGTGGCTACACCTTC. It translates to CASSGPGGYGGYTF. The full variable domain, in which reference TRBV9 and TRBJ1-2 provide the parts outside the CDR3, is DSGVTQTPKHLITATGQRVTLRCSPRSGDLSVYWYQQSLDQGLQFLIQYYNGEERAKGNILERFSAQQFPDLHSELNLSSLELGDSALYFCASSGPGGYGGYTFGSGTRLTVV.

The chain combines TRBV24-1 with TRBJ2-2; no reliable D call. Germline V gives CDR1 KGHDR, CDR2 SFDVKD. The CDR3 totals 11 residues. Trimming removed 5 bases at V and 8 bases at J, with 5 bases between. For the CDR3, the DNA is TGTGCCACCAGTGCTTCTGGGGAGCTGTTTTTT. Its protein is CATSASGELFF.

This chain joins TRBV9 and TRBJ2-2; D is uncertain. There are 15 residues in the CDR3. The germline V gene has CDR1 SGDLS and CDR2 YYNGEE. V lost 4 bases, J lost 5 bases, and 15 bases lay in between. CDR3 protein: CASSPGRLLTGELFF. The CDR3 DNA reads TGTGCCAGCAGCCCCGGTCGACTCCTGACCGGGGAGCTGTTTTTT. Full variable domain (remainder filled in from reference TRBV9 and TRBJ2-2): DSGVTQTPKHLITATGQRVTLRCSPRSGDLSVYWYQQSLDQGLQFLIQYYNGEERAKGNILERFSAQQFPDLHSELNLSSLELGDSALYFCASSPGRLLTGELFFGEGSRLTVL.

In its sample, this clone was seen a few times. The rearrangement uses TRBV7-9 and TRBJ1-2; no definite D call. The length of the CDR3 is 13 residues. Trimming removed 3 bases at V and 3 bases at J, with 8 bases between. The germline CDR1 and CDR2 sequences are SEHNR and FQNEAQ (reference sequence). The CDR3 nucleotides read TGTGCCAGCAGCTTTGACAACCACTATGGCTACACCTTC. This codes for CASSFDNHYGYTF. Drawing the rest from reference TRBV7-9 and TRBJ1-2, the complete variable domain is DTGVSQNPRHKITKRGQNVTFRCDPISEHNRLYWYRQTLGQGPEFLTYFQNEAQLEKSRLLSDRFSAERPKGSFSTLEIQRTEQGDSAMYLCASSFDNHYGYTFGSGTRLTVV.

The chain employs TRBV5-6 and TRBJ1-2; maybe TRBD1 (6 bases). Germline-derived CDR1 and CDR2 are SGHDT and YYEEEE. V was pared by 3 bases and J by 4 bases, with 10 bases between. The CDR3 is 13 residues long. The CDR3 spells CASSSDRRYGYTF. The CDR3 coding sequence is TGTGCCAGCAGCTCGGACAGACGCTATGGCTACACCTTC.

The chain uses TRBV7-2 and TRBJ1-2; no clear D. This CDR3 is 16 amino acids long. Germline V gene lookup returns CDR1 SGHTA and CDR2 FQGNSA. Trimming removed 0 bases at V and 1 base at J, with 12 bases between. CDR3 loop: CASSLAEDWYNYGYTF. The DNA of the CDR3 is TGTGCCAGCAGCTTAGCGGAGGACTGGTATAACTATGGCTACACCTTC.

V gene TRBV29-1 combines with J gene TRBJ1-5, with 9 bases matching TRBD1. The CDR3 has 15 amino acids. Germline V gene data show CDR1 as SQVTM and CDR2 as ANQGSEA. J was trimmed by 4 bases and V by 4 bases; bases with no gene match: 8. The CDR3 coding sequence is TGCAGCGTTGTATTTTCGACAGGGGGTAATCAGCCCCAGCATTTT. Translation gives CSVVFSTGGNQPQHF.

The rearrangement links TRBV9 to TRBJ1-1, with D possibly matching TRBD1 (6 bases). V lost 6 bases and J 4 bases, leaving 13 bases between the germline ends. Germline V CDR1 and CDR2: SGDLS, YYNGEE. This CDR3 has 13 amino acids. CDR3 amino acids: CASKGGSGTEAFF. The DNA for the CDR3 is TGTGCCAGCAAGGGGGGGTCGGGCACTGAAGCTTTCTTT.

The V and J genes are TRBV7-8 and TRBJ1-1, with TRBD1 matching 7 bases. Germline loops: CDR1 SGHVS, CDR2 FQNEAQ. The CDR3 covers 14 residues. The ends lost 0 bases at V and 7 bases at J; junction bases unmatched: 5. In DNA form, the CDR3 reads TGTGCCAGCAGCTTAGCGGGACAGTCAATTGAAGCTTTCTTT. Translating gives CASSLAGQSIEAFF.

The chain joins TRBV29-1 to TRBJ1-4; D is undetermined. CDR3 length equals 11 residues. V lost 4 bases, J lost 5 bases, and 5 bases lay in between. Germline V CDR1 and CDR2: SQVTM, ANQGSEA. CDR3 sequence: CSVVQNEKLFF. In DNA, the CDR3 is TGCAGCGTTGTACAGAATGAAAAACTGTTTTTT.

The chain employs TRBV5-1 and TRBJ2-7; 10 bases map to TRBD1. The CDR3 has 15 amino acids. Germline CDR1 and CDR2: SGHRS and YFSETQ. V trimming: 4 bases; J trimming: 5 bases; junction bases outside the gene matches: 9. Written as DNA, the CDR3 is TGCGCCAGCAGCGCCTACGGGACAGGGGTAGACGAGCAGTACTTC. It is translated as CASSAYGTGVDEQYF. Variable domain in full (rest from reference TRBV5-1 and TRBJ2-7): KAGVTQTPRYLIKTRGQQVTLSCSPISGHRSVSWYQQTPGQGLQFLFEYFSETQRNKGNFPGRFSGRQFSNSRSEMNVSTLELGDSALYLCASSAYGTGVDEQYFGPGTRLTVT.

V is TRBV2 and J is TRBJ2-6; 7 nucleotides agree with TRBD2. This CDR3 has 15 residues. J was trimmed by 4 bases and V by 7 bases; bases with no gene match: 7. CDR1 SNHLY and CDR2 FYNNEI come from the germline V gene. The CDR3 region is CASTPGGLGANVLTF. CDR3 bases: TGTGCCAGCACTCCGGGGGGTCTAGGGGCCAACGTCCTGACTTTC. Looking up the rest from reference TRBV2 and TRBJ2-6 gives the full variable domain: EPEVTQTPSHQVTQMGQEVILRCVPISNHLYFYWYRQILGQKVEFLVSFYNNEISEKSEIFDDQFSVERPDGSNFTLKIRSTKLEDSAMYFCASTPGGLGANVLTFGAGSRLTVL.

The genes are TRBV6-5 and TRBJ2-5; tentatively, D is TRBD2 (7 bases). Trimming stripped 2 bases from V and 5 bases from J, with 15 bases between. The CDR3 is 15 amino acids. The germline V gene encodes CDR1 MNHEY and CDR2 SVGAGI. The CDR3 region is CASSYRGRGPETQYF. The CDR3, as DNA: TGTGCCAGCAGTTACCGAGGGCGGGGGCCGGAGACCCAGTACTTC.

This chain joins TRBV4-2 and TRBJ2-7; 7 positions match TRBD2. This CDR3 comprises 15 residues. J lost 9 bases, V lost 4 bases, and 15 bases had no gene match. Germline CDR1 and CDR2: LGHNA and YNFKEQ. Written as DNA, the CDR3 is TGTGCCAGCAGCCTCGGCCCTGCGGGGGATGCCCGGCAGTACTTC. Protein product: CASSLGPAGDARQYF.

The chain uses TRBV11-2 and TRBJ1-1; TRBD1 aligns across 11 bases. Germline CDR1 is SGHAT and CDR2 is FQNNGV. This CDR3 contains 15 residues. Trimming at V came to 1 base and at J to 5 bases, leaving 3 bases not matched to a gene. The CDR3 loop reads CASSLVGQGETEAFF. CDR3 bases: TGTGCCAGCAGCTTAGTGGGACAGGGGGAGACTGAAGCTTTCTTT.

This chain connects TRBV9 to TRBJ1-5; D may be TRBD1 (6 bases). The CDR3 totals 16 residues. In germline, CDR1 is SGDLS, CDR2 YYNGEE. The V end was cut by 0 bases, the J end by 6 bases, with 16 bases between. CDR3 sequence (DNA): TGTGCCAGCAGCGTAGCTCTGACAGGTCCGGGTCAGCCCCAGCATTTT. Translating it yields CASSVALTGPGQPQHF.